This T cell receptor (beta chain) was sequenced for a study of low-dose radiotherapy and immunotherapy resistance in tumors (dated by TCRdb to 2022 to 2024). Context from the whole study: Cohort 1 received 0.5 Gy per fraction every 2 weeks, with a prescribed total PTV dose of 6.5 Gy. For Cohort 2, the dose was 1 Gy per fraction given every two weeks, adding up to 13 Gy in total across 26 weeks. Nivolumab was administered intravenously as a 240 mg flat dose every two weeks, and ipilimumab was administered intravenously at 1 mg/kg every six weeks. Cyclophosphamide 200 mg/m2 was given intravenously every two weeks, one day before each radiation and immunotherapy administration. Aspirin 300 mg was taken orally once daily by patients for four cycles, starting on cycle 1 day 1. The trial did not randomize participants into treatment groups. Eight patients were included in the translational analysis, namely three from the first dose cohort plus the first five from the second dose cohort.

From cysteine to phenylalanine, the CDR3 is 16 amino acids long. CDR3 DNA is the only sequence kept; it has 48 bases, read in frame from the first base. The germline V gene specifies MGHRA as CDR1 and YSYEKL as CDR2. V lost 5 bases and J lost 2 bases, and the count of bases not matched to a germline gene is 5. This sample was sequenced with an Illumina HiSeq 2500. First-strand cDNA was synthesized with Superscript III and a set of TRAV- and TRBV-specific primers, covering both TCRalpha and TCRbeta chains. TCRs were amplified for 15 to 20 PCR cycles with Phusion, using a constant-region primer paired with the adapter attached to the V primers. The isolated mRNA was amplified using the MessageAmp II aRNA Amplification Kit, with in vitro transcription performed for approximately 16 hours at 37 degrees C. mRNA for TCR sequencing was isolated with the Dynabeads mRNA DIRECT Purification Kit. Indexed Illumina adapters were added in a second Phusion PCR of roughly 25 cycles, after which AMPure XP beads were used to purify the products. The published analysis was carried out like this. Using custom Perl scripts, TCR sequences encoding the same protein were pooled, out-of-frame sequences were removed, and the abundance of each clonotype was computed. Any TCR sequence backed by just one read was left out of the analysis. Repertoire metrics included Shannon entropy, Gini index, clonality, richness, and frequency of TCRs shared between repertoires. TCRdb itself trimmed the public reads at Q25 with fastp, ran MiXCR and retained productive beta chains. Identical CDR3 proteins give one entry, which carries the most common genes and DNA. The V and J calls shown here were made by TCRdb, not taken from the authors' results. Counted in this sample were 100,000 or so distinct CDR3 sequences; about a fifth of them appeared once. The top ten constitute roughly 4% of the sample.

In this sample, this clonotype turned up many times. Its recognized antigen is unknown. Per-nucleotide qualities are absent, and no much larger clonotype sits a single base away. According to the study, the label for this sample's time point signals: after trial treatment. The treatment or condition label, as the study defines it: LDRT plus nivolumab, ipilimumab, low-dose cyclophosphamide and aspirin (RACIN trial). The donors took part in RACIN, a single-arm, phase I, dose-escalation trial that combined nivolumab, ipilimumab, aspirin, low-dose cyclophosphamide and low-dose radiotherapy. To be eligible, a patient needed to have an advanced solid tumor that was TIL-negative.

Here the chain combines TRBV4-1 and TRBJ2-5; 13 central bases correspond to TRBD2. The receptor comes from a male donor with prostate cancer. This sample comprised PBMCs, obtained after low-dose radiotherapy plus immunotherapy. The bases read TGCGCCAGCAGCGACGGACTAGCGGGGGCTCAAGAGACCCAGTACTTC. This yields the protein CASSDGLAGAQETQYF.